This T cell receptor beta chain is drawn from a study of T cell repertoires in cytomegalovirus infection (dated by TCRdb to the late 2010s). For the study in its entirety: Alongside well-studied HLA-B-restricted epitopes, the peptide stimulations were aimed at recently identified HLA-C-restricted CMV epitopes, whose presentation resists viral immunomodulation. Donor HLA type was relevant to the analysis, because carriage of CMV infection together with the matching HLA type was indicated by public TCR beta signatures. Points the paper makes about the study in general: Carriers of CMV infection plus the relevant HLA type were discriminated by the cumulative frequency of public TCR beta family members in the study cohort and in an independent 352-donor cohort. In the ex vivo response, HLA-C-restricted CMV-specific TCR beta clonotypes were dominant, and in two of eight donors the single most frequent clonotype came from this HLA-C-restricted group.

This clonotype has a handful of counts. There is no known antigen for this receptor. No clone much larger than this one lies a single base away; base qualities are absent. Reading the label with the study, this specimen's treatment or condition is: in vitro stimulation with specific CMV peptide epitopes to enrich CMV-specific T cells. The CDR3 contains 15 residues, cysteine and phenylalanine counted. The only DNA kept is the CDR3, 45 bases in frame from the first base. From a lookup of the germline V gene (reference sequence), CDR1 and CDR2 are LNHDA and SQIVND. Trimming takes 3 bases from V and 4 bases from J, and the germline ends sit 12 bases apart. Instrument on record: Illumina HiSeq 1500. Clones were called with MiXCR by TCRdb after fastp trimmed the public reads at Q25, and only in-frame beta chains were retained. Every distinct CDR3 protein forms one entry, paired with its most common genes and DNA. This sample is represented by some 220,000 distinct CDR3 sequences; around 35% of them were singletons. The leading ten clones occupy 59% of the sample.

Sequenced material: CD8+ T cells from cultured PBMCs, taken from culture after CMV antigen stimulation. The receptor was isolated from a human donor in good health (CMV status not recorded). Some clones in this sample may be carry-over from other donors' samples. The V gene is TRBV19 and the J gene is TRBJ2-2; the D gene cannot be resolved reliably. The nucleotide sequence is given as TGTGCCAGTAGTATCCCGCGGTCCCTCACCGGGGAGCTGTTTTTT. This yields the protein CASSIPRSLTGELFF.